Here is one T cell receptor (beta chain) with its context. Its antigen remains unidentified. These data are taken from a study of cytomegalovirus exposure and HLA in healthy donors. Whole-study context: Sequencing of about 200 million T cells in an earlier analysis found 95 million to 120 million unique TCR beta sequences.

CDR1 and CDR2 (germline): SGHRS, YFSETQ. The CDR3 extends over 17 amino acids. The junction had 10 bases not matched to a gene; V was cut back by 2 bases and J by 1 base. Vbeta (60) and Jbeta (13) primers were used in the PCR. Generated by immunoSEQ multiplex PCR, the TCRdb table keeps only in-frame clones and is missing some. Of about 130,000 clones listed, around 83% were seen once; the top ten hold 0.95% to 1.5%. Findings and caveats of the study: Altogether, some 170 TCR beta chains were recorded as cytomegalovirus-associated. It emerged from a later analysis that several of the most significant clusters appeared to be linked to common viral pathogens.

This rearrangement joins TRBV5-1 to TRBJ2-5; 8 nucleotides match TRBD2. This TCR derives from a girl aged 2 to 9 in good health and CMV-seronegative. The sequencing sample was made of PBMCs. The CDR3 protein is CASSFGGGGQSQETQYF. CDR3 DNA sequence: TGCGCCAGCAGCTTTGGCGGCGGGGGGCAGTCCCAAGAGACCCAGTACTTC.